This entry lists 9 T cell receptor beta chains sequenced from one sample in a study of blood T cell repertoires in COVID-19. Assay used: immunoSEQ multiplex PCR; TCRdb lists only in-frame clones, some missing. The repertoire has roughly 230,000 clones, roughly 83% of them found once; the top ten carry approximately 7%. The specimen was peripheral blood. These TCRs come from a woman between 45 and 65 years old with acute or convalescent COVID-19.

V and J are TRBV14 and TRBJ1-2; 9 bases are shared with TRBD1. The J segment lost 7 bases and the V segment lost 5 bases, leaving 2 bases of the junction unmatched. The CDR3 is 12 amino acids. From germline, CDR1 is SGHDN and CDR2 FVKESK. The CDR3 DNA reads as TGTGCCAGCAGCAACAGGGGGCTTGGCTACACCTTC. It codes for CASSNRGLGYTF.

The chain recombines TRBV9 with TRBJ1-2, with D unclear. V was shortened by 4 bases and J by 1 base, with 11 bases between the two germline ends. Germline lookup yields CDR1 SGDLS and CDR2 YYNGEE. The CDR3 is 14 residues long. The CDR3 coding sequence is TGTGCCAGCAGCCCCTCGCCTATTAACTATGGCTACACCTTC. Protein sequence: CASSPSPINYGYTF.

This rearrangement joins TRBV28 to TRBJ1-5; D uncertain. V was shortened by 3 bases and J by 1 base, with 10 bases between the two germline ends. Germline V gene data show CDR1 as MDHEN and CDR2 as SYDVKM. The CDR3 extends over 15 amino acids. The CDR3 region is CASSFLEGSNQPQHF. In DNA form, the CDR3 reads TGTGCCAGCAGTTTCCTAGAGGGAAGCAATCAGCCCCAGCATTTT.

This sequence joins TRBV5-5 and TRBJ2-3; 8 bases line up with TRBD2. V lost 4 bases, J lost 13 bases, and 17 bases stayed unmatched. The CDR3 length is 15 residues. Germline V CDR1 and CDR2: SGHKS, YYEKEE (reference sequence). In DNA form, the CDR3 reads TGTGCCAGCAGCCGTTCTTCCCCGGGACTAGAGTTCGAGTATTTT. Translating it yields CASSRSSPGLEFEYF. The complete variable domain, with remaining parts taken from reference TRBV5-5 and TRBJ2-3, reads DAGVTQSPTHLIKTRGQQVTLRCSPISGHKSVSWYQQVLGQGPQFIFQYYEKEERGRGNFPDRFSARQFPNYSSELNVNALLLGDSALYLCASSRSSPGLEFEYFGPGTRLTVL.

This clone was detected once. The chain uses TRBV19 and TRBJ2-1; 7 bases agree with TRBD2. CDR1 is LNHDA and CDR2 is SQIVND in the germline V gene (reference sequence). This CDR3 has 15 residues. V lost 1 base, J lost 1 base, and 1 base stayed unmatched. CDR3: CASSIASGSYNEQFF. In nucleotides, the CDR3 is TGTGCCAGTAGTATAGCTAGCGGATCCTACAATGAGCAGTTCTTC.

The rearrangement uses TRBV9 and TRBJ2-3, with D perhaps matching TRBD2 (6 bases). This CDR3 has 14 residues. With 4 bases removed from V and 4 bases from J, the gap between germline ends came to 13 bases. CDR1 is SGDLS, CDR2 YYNGEE, per germline. The CDR3 here is CASSLGLSADTQYF. For the CDR3, the DNA is TGTGCCAGCAGCCTTGGACTATCAGCAGATACGCAGTATTTT.

Comments on this clone: A read error may be the cause here, since a much bigger clone is one base away. This chain joins TRBV5-5 and TRBJ1-5; 10 positions agree with TRBD1. V lost 4 bases to trimming and J lost 3 bases; unmatched junction nucleotides: 1. Germline V gene sequence: CDR1 SGHKS, CDR2 YYEKEE (reference sequence). The CDR3 sequence is 14 residues long. This chain's CDR3 is CASSGQGDNQPQHF. DNA of the CDR3: TGTGCCAGCAGCGGACAGGGGGACAATCAGCCCCAGCATTTT.

This chain links TRBV6-5 with TRBJ1-6; 7 positions agree with TRBD1. Germline CDR1 is MNHEY and CDR2 is SVGAGI. The CDR3 sequence is 13 residues long. V shed 10 bases, J shed 8 bases, and the junction held 8 bases outside the gene matches. CDR3 protein: CAINDRVDSPLHF. The CDR3 nucleotides are TGTGCCATCAACGACAGGGTTGATTCACCCCTCCACTTT.

The chain couples TRBV19 to TRBJ2-3; possible D gene TRBD1, 6 bases. The V gene lost 6 bases and the J gene lost 2 bases, with 12 bases spanning the gap. Germline CDR1 is LNHDA and CDR2 is SQIVND (reference sequence). The CDR3 sequence is 14 residues long. This CDR3 reads CASRGDIPTDTQYF. For the CDR3, the DNA is TGTGCCAGTAGGGGGGACATTCCCACAGATACGCAGTATTTT.